This T cell receptor (beta chain) emerged from a study of T-cell memory formation after mild COVID-19. This clonotype was seen a few times. Its specificity is unknown. Regarding the study as a whole: Whether second-wave clones peaking at day 37 were SARS-CoV-2 specific went unconfirmed.

5'RACE primed at constant segments yielded TCR alpha and TCR beta cDNA libraries bearing sample barcodes and UMIs. Each CDR3 protein is one row after TCRdb ran MiXCR on the 5' RACE reads. The sample lists around 320,000 distinct CDR3 sequences, around 30% occurring once. V lost 5 bases to trimming and J lost 0 bases, with 11 bases between them. Looked up from germline, CDR1 is MGHRA and CDR2 is YSYEKL. This CDR3 has 16 residues. The V gene is TRBV4-1, the J gene TRBJ2-6; possibly TRBD1 for D (5 bases). This TCR came from an adult woman who had mild COVID-19 (a few samples of this study predate the infection). Cell type and time point are not known. Sequenced: PBMCs or a T cell subset sorted from them (not recorded which). CDR3 DNA sequence: TGCGCCAGCAGCTTTCCAGGGTTCTCTGGGGCCAACGTCCTGACTTTC. Its protein product is CASSFPGFSGANVLTF.